This T cell receptor (beta chain) came from a study of shared clonotypes between healthy human individuals. Study overall: Each donor's CD8 memory used one plate, CD8 naive two, each CD4 subset three. Study-wide results and caveats: Investigators collected only blood, and repertoires in tissues likely differ.

The assay was carried out at the deep level. Several immunoSEQ plates received, in even portions, the genomic DNA of each subset. Produced via immunoSEQ multiplex PCR; TCRdb's table is partial and in-frame only. The sample lists 1.5 million to 2.5 million clones, roughly 95% occurring once. Naive CD8 cells lacked CD45RO, underwent positive selection for CCR7 and left out terminally differentiated effector memory CD45RA+ cells. This CDR3 is 15 amino acids long. The ends were cut back, 8 bases at V and 5 bases at J, with 22 bases in the middle. The V gene's germline CDR1 is MGHDK and CDR2 SYGVNS. This clone was counted once. Its target is not known.

The clonotype was recovered from a man younger than 30 in good health. The chain carries TRBV25-1 and TRBJ2-7; the D gene is possibly TRBD1 (6 bases). Sequencing was performed on naive CD8+ T cells sorted from blood. The CDR3 sequence is CASSSLGDNKNEQYF. CDR3 nucleotides: TGTGCCAGCTCCTCCCTAGGGGACAACAAAAACGAGCAGTACTTC.